The present T cell receptor (beta chain) was sequenced within a study of shared clonotypes between healthy human individuals. Assay used: immunoSEQ multiplex PCR; TCRdb lists only in-frame clones, some missing. The table includes about 1.5 million clones, 95% to 97% detected once. V shed 5 bases and J shed 7 bases, with 8 bases lying between them. CDR1 MDHEN and CDR2 SYDVKM come from the germline V gene. The CDR3 has 11 amino acids. The receptor was isolated from a man aged 25-45 years in good health. Sequenced input: naive CD4+ T cells sorted from blood. Subset defined: CD45RA+ positively selected. The V call is TRBV28, the J call TRBJ1-1; a possible D gene is TRBD1 (6 bases). The CDR3 DNA follows: TGTGCCAGCAGTCAGGGGCTTGAAGCTTTCTTT. It codes for CASSQGLEAFF.